This T cell receptor (beta chain) was profiled in a study of cytomegalovirus exposure and HLA in healthy donors. Study findings and constraints: As a later analysis revealed, the rate of TCR association differed by HLA locus, with DRB1 most and HLA-C fewest.

Germline CDR1 and CDR2: MNHEY and SMNVEV (reference sequence). The CDR3 is 14 amino acids. V was pared by 3 bases and J by 5 bases, with 13 bases between. PCR involved 60 Vbeta and 13 Jbeta primers. Clones were sequenced by immunoSEQ multiplex PCR, and TCRdb holds only the in-frame ones, with some missing. The table has about 130,000 clones, 82% seen once. As regards this clone: Its target is not known.

This TCR derives from a boy between 2 and 10 years old in good health and CMV-seronegative. Sequenced: PBMCs. The rearrangement uses TRBV27 and TRBJ1-2; D unclear. The CDR3 DNA reads as TGTGCCAGCAGTTTCGGAGGACCTCGGTATGGCTACACCTTC. This gives the protein CASSFGGPRYGYTF.